This T cell receptor (beta chain) was found in a study of blood T cell repertoires in COVID-19. Study information: Samples of COVID-19 (acute and convalescent) were obtained from the United States, Italy and Spain. T cells, B-cell-depleted T cells, or PBMCs supplied cDNA or gDNA.

Authors' analysis steps: Using reference gene primer amplification, nucleated cell counts were estimated. Only in-frame clones appear in the TCRdb table, and some are missing; sequencing was by immunoSEQ multiplex PCR. That table furnishes V, J and clone size, whereas the DNA furnished D and trimming. The table records around 140,000 clones, around 80% of them present only once. Germline V gene sequence: CDR1 MGHRA, CDR2 YSYEKL. J lost 6 bases, V lost 3 bases, and 9 bases had no gene match. The CDR3 runs to 15 residues. This TCR derives from a human donor with acute or convalescent COVID-19. The donor label of this sample is uncertain. The sample consisted of peripheral blood. The chain uses TRBV4-1 and TRBJ1-1, with TRBD1 matching over 8 bases. CDR3 residues: CASSQMDRESPEAFF. CDR3 coding DNA: TGCGCCAGCAGCCAGATGGACAGGGAGAGCCCTGAAGCTTTCTTT.